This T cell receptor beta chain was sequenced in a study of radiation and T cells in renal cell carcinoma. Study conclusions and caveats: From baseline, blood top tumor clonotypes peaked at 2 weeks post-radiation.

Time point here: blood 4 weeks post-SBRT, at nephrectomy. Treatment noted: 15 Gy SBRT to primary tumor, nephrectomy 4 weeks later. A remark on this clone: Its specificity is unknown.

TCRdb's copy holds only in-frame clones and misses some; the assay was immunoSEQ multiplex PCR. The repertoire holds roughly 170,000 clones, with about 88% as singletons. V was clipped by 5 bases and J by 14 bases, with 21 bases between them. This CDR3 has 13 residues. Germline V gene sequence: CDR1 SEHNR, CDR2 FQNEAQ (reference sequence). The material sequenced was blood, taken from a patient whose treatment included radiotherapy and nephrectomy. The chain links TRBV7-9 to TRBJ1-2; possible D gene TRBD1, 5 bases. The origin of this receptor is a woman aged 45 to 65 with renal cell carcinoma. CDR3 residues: CASSREGPHRGTF. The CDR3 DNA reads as TGTGCCAGCAGCAGAGAAGGACCCCACCGGGGGACCTTC.